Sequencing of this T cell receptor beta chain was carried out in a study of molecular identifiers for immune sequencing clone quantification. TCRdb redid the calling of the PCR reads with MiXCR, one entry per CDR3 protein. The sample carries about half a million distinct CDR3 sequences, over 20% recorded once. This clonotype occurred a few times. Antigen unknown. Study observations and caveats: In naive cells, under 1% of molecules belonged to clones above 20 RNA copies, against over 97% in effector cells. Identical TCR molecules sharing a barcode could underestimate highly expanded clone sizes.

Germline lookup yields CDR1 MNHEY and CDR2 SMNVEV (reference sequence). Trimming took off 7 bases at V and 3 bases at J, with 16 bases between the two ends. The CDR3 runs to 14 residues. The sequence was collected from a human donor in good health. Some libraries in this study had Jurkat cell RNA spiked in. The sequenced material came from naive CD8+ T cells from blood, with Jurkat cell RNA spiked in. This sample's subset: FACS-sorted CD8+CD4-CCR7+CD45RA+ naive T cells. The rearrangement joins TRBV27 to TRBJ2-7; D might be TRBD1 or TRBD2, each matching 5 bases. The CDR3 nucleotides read TGTGCCAGCACCCGGGACGGTTCGGGCTACGAGCAGTACTTC. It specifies CASTRDGSGYEQYF.